What follows are 24 T cell receptor beta chains derived from one specimen sequenced in a study of shared clonotypes between healthy human individuals. TCRdb's table, derived via immunoSEQ multiplex PCR, lists solely in-frame clones and lacks some. The table shows 85,000 to 100,000 clones, with 68% occurring only once. The sample taken for sequencing was memory CD8+ T cells sorted from blood. The sample's subset: CD45RO+ cells pooled with CCR7-negative TemRA cells. These receptors all come from a man aged 30 to 45 in good health.

This clone was picked up one time. The chain joins TRBV29-1 to TRBJ2-1, with 8 bases lining up with TRBD2. V trimming: 6 bases; J trimming: 1 base; junction bases outside the gene matches: 5. This CDR3 has 14 residues. Germline V gene data show CDR1 as SQVTM and CDR2 as ANQGSEA. The DNA of the CDR3 is TGCAGCGTGGTAGCGGGAAGGTCCTACAATGAGCAGTTCTTC. Its protein product is CSVVAGRSYNEQFF.

There are many counts of this clone. This sample includes further DNA sequences coding for the same CDR3. The CDR3 reads CASSPGLAGGYNEQFF. CDR3 nucleotide sequence: TGCGCCAGCAGCCCCGGACTAGCGGGAGGCTACAATGAGCAGTTCTTC. J is TRBJ2-1 and V is TRBV4-3; 14 bases are shared with TRBD2. This CDR3 comprises 16 residues. Germline trimming cut 4 bases from V and 3 bases from J; bases unmatched to any gene: 2. From germline, CDR1 is LGHNA and CDR2 YSLEER.

This clone appeared a single time. The chain carries TRBV2 and TRBJ2-7; D gene ambiguous. Germline V lookup: CDR1 SNHLY, CDR2 FYNNEI. The CDR3 runs to 14 residues. V lost 7 bases to trimming and J lost 0 bases, with 13 bases between them. The CDR3, as DNA: TGTGCCAGCAAGGAGACATTCTTCTCCTACGAGCAGTACTTC. This gives the protein CASKETFFSYEQYF.

The rearrangement links TRBV25-1 to TRBJ2-3; 10 nucleotides match TRBD1. The CDR3 spans 14 residues. V shed 6 bases and J 4 bases; nucleotides not matched to a gene: 4. Germline-derived CDR1 and CDR2 are MGHDK and SYGVNS. CDR3 in amino acids: CASRDRGHADTQYF. As DNA, the CDR3 is TGTGCCAGCAGAGACAGGGGGCACGCAGATACGCAGTATTTT.

J is TRBJ2-7 and V is TRBV19, with D maybe TRBD1 (6 bases). CDR1 is LNHDA and CDR2 is SQIVND in the germline V gene (reference sequence). The CDR3 sequence is 13 residues long. V was clipped by 9 bases and J by 3 bases, with 15 bases between them. In nucleotides, the CDR3 is TGTGCCAGGCCCGGGACAACCGGCTACGAGCAGTACTTC. Protein sequence: CARPGTTGYEQYF.

The rearrangement uses TRBV6-5 and TRBJ1-1; D remains unclear. The CDR3 loop spans 13 amino acids. CDR1 and CDR2 (germline): MNHEY, SVGAGI. V gave up 7 bases and J gave up 10 bases, with 19 bases separating them. CDR3: CASTDEGLQSAFF. CDR3 coding DNA: TGTGCCAGCACCGACGAGGGTTTACAGTCAGCTTTCTTT.

V gene TRBV5-5 combines with J gene TRBJ2-1, with 7 bases lining up with TRBD1. CDR1 and CDR2 from the germline V gene are SGHKS and YYEKEE (reference sequence). The CDR3 contains 12 residues. With V trimmed by 4 bases and J by 8 bases, 3 bases remained unmatched. CDR3 nucleotide sequence: TGTGCCAGCAGCCCGACAGGGCATGAGCAGTTCTTC. Its protein is CASSPTGHEQFF.

V gene TRBV28 combines with J gene TRBJ2-2; TRBD2 agrees at 14 bases. Germline-derived CDR1 and CDR2 are MDHEN and SYDVKM. The CDR3 totals 17 residues. The V gene end was trimmed by 6 bases and the J gene end by 4 bases; junction bases not matched to a gene: 7. The CDR3, as DNA: TGTGCCAGCAGCCGACTAGCGGGAGGGCTGGCCACCGGGGAGCTGTTTTTT. Its translation: CASSRLAGGLATGELFF.

This clone was counted a few times. The CDR3 loop reads CASSEIGNYGYTF. In DNA form, the CDR3 reads TGTGCCAGCAGTGAAATCGGGAACTATGGCTACACCTTC. This sequence joins TRBV2 and TRBJ1-2; no definite D call. The CDR3 is 13 residues long. V lost 2 bases and J lost 2, with 6 bases in between. CDR1 is SNHLY, CDR2 FYNNEI, per germline. Complete variable domain (other parts from reference TRBV2 and TRBJ1-2): EPEVTQTPSHQVTQMGQEVILRCVPISNHLYFYWYRQILGQKVEFLVSFYNNEISEKSEIFDDQFSVERPDGSNFTLKIRSTKLEDSAMYFCASSEIGNYGYTFGSGTRLTVV.

This chain joins TRBV27 and TRBJ2-1; D ambiguous. V lost 2 bases and J lost 1, with 6 bases in between. Germline V gene sequence: CDR1 MNHEY, CDR2 SMNVEV (reference sequence). There are 14 residues in the CDR3. CDR3 in amino acids: CASSLAGSYNEQFF. CDR3 nucleotide sequence: TGTGCCAGCAGTTTAGCCGGATCCTACAATGAGCAGTTCTTC.

This chain uses TRBV5-5 with TRBJ2-1; TRBD1 might be the D (5 bases). Trimming removed 2 bases at V and 11 bases at J, with 14 bases between. The CDR3 contains 13 residues. Germline CDR1 reads SGHKS; CDR2 reads YYEKEE (reference sequence). CDR3 protein: CASSLLALGQQFF. The CDR3 bases are TGTGCCAGCAGCTTATTGGCTTTGGGGCAGCAGTTCTTC.

The V call is TRBV18, the J call TRBJ2-1; D is unresolved. CDR1 and CDR2 from the germline V gene are KGHSH and LQKENI. This CDR3 region has 15 residues. V lost 6 bases, J lost 5 bases, and 17 bases lay in between. The CDR3 loop reads CASSLNTPPNNEQFF. For the CDR3, the DNA is TGTGCCAGCTCGCTAAATACCCCACCAAACAATGAGCAGTTCTTC.

The J gene is TRBJ2-5, the V gene TRBV28; TRBD2 agrees at 8 bases. Germline V gene data show CDR1 as MDHEN and CDR2 as SYDVKM. CDR3 length: 16 amino acids. Trimming took 4 bases from V and 5 from J; bases not matched to a gene: 12. The CDR3 DNA sequence: TGTGCCAGCAGTTGGCCCACTAGCGGAGGGCATGAGACCCAGTACTTC. It codes for CASSWPTSGGHETQYF. Variable domain in full (rest from reference TRBV28 and TRBJ2-5): DVKVTQSSRYLVKRTGEKVFLECVQDMDHENMFWYRQDPGLGLRLIYFSYDVKMKEKGDIPEGYSVSREKKERFSLILESASTNQTSMYLCASSWPTSGGHETQYFGPGTRLLVL.

This chain uses TRBV28 with TRBJ2-7, with 13 bases matching TRBD2. Unmatched junction bases numbered 9, after V lost 8 bases and J lost 2 bases. This CDR3 region has 16 residues. Germline V lookup: CDR1 MDHEN, CDR2 SYDVKM. The chain's CDR3 is CASCGTSGTEPYEQYF. The CDR3, as DNA: TGTGCCAGCTGCGGGACTAGCGGGACGGAACCCTACGAGCAGTACTTC.

The V gene is TRBV14, the J gene TRBJ2-4; D remains unclear. Germline V lookup: CDR1 SGHDN, CDR2 FVKESK. The CDR3 totals 15 residues. Trimming left V 5 bases short and J 0 bases short, with 11 bases between. In nucleotides, the CDR3 is TGTGCCAGCAGCGCGTTGGGGTTAGCCAAAAACATTCAGTACTTC. Translated: CASSALGLAKNIQYF.

V is TRBV29-1 and J is TRBJ2-5, with no clear D. In germline, CDR1 is SQVTM, CDR2 ANQGSEA. This CDR3 spans 12 amino acids. Trimming left V 5 bases short and J 2 bases short, with 9 bases between. The chain's CDR3 is CSVRVKQETQYF. CDR3 nucleotides: TGCAGCGTTCGAGTAAAACAAGAGACCCAGTACTTC.

This chain uses TRBV18 with TRBJ2-1, with 7 bases aligning to TRBD2. The CDR3 covers 13 residues. V was clipped by 7 bases and J by 9 bases; unmatched bases: 9. CDR1 and CDR2 from the germline V gene are KGHSH and LQKENI. The CDR3 DNA is TGTGCCAGCTGGGCGGGAGTTCTTGCTGAGCAGTTCTTC. This codes for CASWAGVLAEQFF.

V gene TRBV28 combines with J gene TRBJ1-2, with D unresolved. Germline lookup yields CDR1 MDHEN and CDR2 SYDVKM. The CDR3 extends over 12 amino acids. V lost 8 bases and J lost 3, with 10 bases in between. The CDR3 DNA reads as TGTGCCAGCCGTTCAACAGACTATGGCTACACCTTC. It specifies CASRSTDYGYTF.

V usage is TRBV29-1 and J usage is TRBJ2-3; 10 nucleotides align to TRBD2. This CDR3 has 15 residues. The V gene's germline CDR1 is SQVTM and CDR2 ANQGSEA. Unmatched junction bases numbered 10, after V lost 5 bases and J lost 5 bases. The CDR3: CSVLRQREGGDTQYF. The DNA for the CDR3 is TGCAGCGTTCTTCGTCAGCGGGAGGGTGGAGATACGCAGTATTTT.

The V and J genes are TRBV11-3 and TRBJ2-3; 7 bases line up with TRBD2. V gave up 3 bases and J gave up 5 bases; unmatched junction bases: 5. The germline gives CDR1 SGHNT, CDR2 YENEEA. This CDR3 comprises 14 residues. The CDR3 reads CASSLSGEEDTQYF. The CDR3 nucleotides are TGTGCCAGCAGCTTGAGCGGGGAAGAAGATACGCAGTATTTT.

This chain connects TRBV28 to TRBJ2-7; 7 bases match TRBD1. This CDR3 is 15 amino acids long. Per the germline V gene, CDR1 is MDHEN and CDR2 is SYDVKM. With V trimmed by 3 bases and J by 2 bases, 7 bases remained unmatched. CDR3 sequence (DNA): TGTGCCAGCAGTTTGTACAGGGGCTTGACCTACGAGCAGTACTTC. This encodes CASSLYRGLTYEQYF.

The V gene is TRBV11-2, the J gene TRBJ2-7; TRBD2 is a possible D gene (5 bases). V lost 5 bases, J lost 0 bases, and 14 bases lay in between. The CDR3 sequence is 15 residues long. Germline CDR1 reads SGHAT; CDR2 reads FQNNGV. CDR3 protein: CASSRTRESSYEQYF. CDR3 in DNA: TGTGCCAGCAGCCGTACTAGGGAGAGCTCCTACGAGCAGTACTTC.

The V call is TRBV6-6, the J call TRBJ1-3; TRBD1 agrees at 7 bases. The V gene's germline CDR1 is MNHNY and CDR2 SVGAGI (reference sequence). This CDR3 comprises 13 residues. Trimming took 7 bases from V and 7 from J; bases not matched to a gene: 7. CDR3 region: CASTPRGENTIYF. CDR3 DNA sequence: TGTGCCAGCACTCCCAGGGGGGAGAACACCATATATTTT.

J is TRBJ2-7 and V is TRBV29-1; possibly TRBD2 for D (7 bases). This CDR3 comprises 12 residues. The V and J ends lost 7 bases and 5 bases respectively, with 15 bases between them. The germline gives CDR1 SQVTM, CDR2 ANQGSEA. CDR3 amino acids: CSAEEGGHEQYF. CDR3 sequence (DNA): TGCAGCGCCGAAGAGGGGGGGCACGAGCAGTACTTC.